The clone carrying this TCR beta chain was seen at least ten times. The entry originates in a study of T cells in Graves' hyperthyroidism and ophthalmopathy. The CDR3 regions of TCR beta were amplified from RNA transcripts. The HTBI primer set was used in a first-round RT-PCR of the TCR CDR3. One entry per CDR3 protein results from TCRdb running MiXCR on the multiplex PCR reads. The data contain fewer than 350,000 distinct CDR3 sequences, roughly an eighth of them singletons. Orbital computed tomography, thyroid ultrasound, serum thyroxine and TRAb, and clinical symptoms together informed the diagnoses. Unmatched junction bases numbered 7, after V lost 6 bases and J lost 2 bases. The CDR3 is 14 amino acids. The germline V gene has CDR1 SEHNR and CDR2 FQNEAQ (reference sequence).

This sequence originates from a woman aged 40 to 50 with Graves' hyperthyroidism. This chain uses TRBV7-9 with TRBJ2-7, with 7 bases lining up with TRBD2. Sequencing was carried out using blood. The DNA for the CDR3 is TGTGCCAGCAGTTCGGGGGACTACACCTACGAGCAGTACTTC. Protein product: CASSSGDYTYEQYF.